This TCR beta chain was observed in a study of blood T cell repertoires in COVID-19. Study details: The cDNA or gDNA used as material had been derived from T cells, B-cell-depleted T cells, or PBMCs.

CDR1 and CDR2 from the germline V gene are KGHDR and SFDVKD. Trimming shortened V by 0 bases and J by 5 bases, and 15 bases separated the two germline ends. The CDR3 covers 16 residues. Participants' own reports of clinical history determined their cohort assignment. Assay used: immunoSEQ multiplex PCR; TCRdb lists only in-frame clones, some missing. The sample yields 200,000 to 250,000 clones, around 84% seen once. J is TRBJ2-5 and V is TRBV24-1; D perhaps matches TRBD1 (5 bases). This clonotype was sampled from a middle-aged woman who had recovered from COVID-19. Sequenced input: PBMCs or T cells enriched from blood (not recorded which). CDR3 loop: CATSDLALTGKETQYF. The CDR3 DNA follows: TGTGCCACCAGTGATTTGGCCCTTACAGGCAAGGAGACCCAGTACTTC.